The clone carrying this T cell receptor beta chain occurred a few times. The sample comes from a study of cytomegalovirus exposure and HLA in healthy donors. Study summary: Approximately 190 million T cells yielded 90 million to 130 million unique TCR beta sequences, as an earlier analysis found.

The CDR3 runs 16 residues. Germline values: CDR1 SEHNR, CDR2 FQNEAQ (reference sequence). V was clipped by 3 bases and J by 9 bases, with 21 bases between them. The PCR used 60 Vbeta and 13 Jbeta primers. Profiled with immunoSEQ multiplex PCR; TCRdb holds only in-frame clones, not every one. Of 200,000 or so clones in the sample, about 77% are singletons; the top ten hold approximately 5.4%. The rearrangement uses TRBV7-9 and TRBJ2-1; D perhaps matches TRBD1 (6 bases). What was sequenced was PBMCs. This clonotype was sampled from a woman aged 30 to 39 in good health and CMV-seropositive. The CDR3 is CASSFRTALSLAEQFF. DNA of the CDR3: TGTGCCAGCAGCTTTAGGACAGCTTTATCGTTAGCTGAGCAGTTCTTC. Filled out from reference TRBV7-9 and TRBJ2-1, the complete variable domain reads DTGVSQNPRHKITKRGQNVTFRCDPISEHNRLYWYRQTLGQGPEFLTYFQNEAQLEKSRLLSDRFSAERPKGSFSTLEIQRTEQGDSAMYLCASSFRTALSLAEQFFGPGTRLTVL.